One sample yielded the 26 T cell receptor beta chains listed below, sequenced in a study of cytomegalovirus exposure and HLA in healthy donors. 60 Vbeta and 13 Jbeta primers were used in PCR. Produced via immunoSEQ multiplex PCR; TCRdb's table is partial and in-frame only. The sample holds 150,000 to 200,000 clones, 86% seen once. The sequenced sample was PBMCs. These receptor sequences come from a woman between 18 and 29 years old in good health and CMV-seronegative.

The V gene is TRBV19, the J gene TRBJ1-1; D might be TRBD1 (5 bases). The germline CDR1 and CDR2 sequences are LNHDA and SQIVND (reference sequence). V was shortened by 3 bases and J by 11 bases, with 16 bases between the two germline ends. The CDR3 totals 13 residues. CDR3 loop: CASSIRRGIEAFF. Here the CDR3 DNA reads TGTGCCAGTAGTATCCGACGGGGGATAGAGGCTTTCTTT.

The chain links TRBV1 to TRBJ2-1; the table's D gene call, TRBD2, was not cross checked with the DNA. TRBV1 is a pseudogene. The CDR3 is made up of 19 amino acids. The chain's CDR3 is CTSSRRPRPGLAGSNEQFF. DNA for the CDR3: TGCACCAGCAGCCGCCGACCCCGGCCCGGACTAGCGGGAAGCAATGAGCAGTTCTTC.

The chain employs TRBV7-2 and TRBJ2-7; TRBD1 agrees at 9 bases. CDR3 length equals 15 residues. The trim removed 5 bases at V and 2 bases at J, leaving 7 bases unmatched. The germline V gene encodes CDR1 SGHTA and CDR2 FQGNSA. For the CDR3, the DNA is TGTGCCAGCAGCCCGAGGACAGGGGCCACCTACGAGCAGTACTTC. This gives the protein CASSPRTGATYEQYF. Together with reference TRBV7-2 and TRBJ2-7, the CDR3 gives the full variable domain: GAGVSQSPSNKVTEKGKDVELRCDPISGHTALYWYRQSLGQGLEFLIYFQGNSAPDKSGLPSDRFSAERTGGSVSTLTIQRTQQEDSAVYLCASSPRTGATYEQYFGPGTRLTVT.

This chain joins TRBV28 and TRBJ1-3; tentative D call: TRBD1 (5 bases). The CDR3 sequence is 13 residues long. Germline CDR1 MDHEN, CDR2 SYDVKM. V was cut by 4 bases and J by 6 bases, with 10 bases left in between. DNA of the CDR3: TGTGCCAGCAGTTCCCAGGGCGTAAACACCATATATTTT. This gives the protein CASSSQGVNTIYF. Filled out from reference TRBV28 and TRBJ1-3, the complete variable domain reads DVKVTQSSRYLVKRTGEKVFLECVQDMDHENMFWYRQDPGLGLRLIYFSYDVKMKEKGDIPEGYSVSREKKERFSLILESASTNQTSMYLCASSSQGVNTIYFGEGSWLTVV.

Regarding this clone: The same CDR3 can be traced to other DNA sequences in this sample. The V and J genes are TRBV30 and TRBJ2-3, with TRBD2 matching over 14 bases. Germline V CDR1 and CDR2: GTSNPN, SVGIG (reference sequence). The CDR3 sequence is 15 residues long. J lost 6 bases, V lost 1 base, and 3 bases had no gene match. CDR3 DNA: TGTGCCTGGAGTGGACTAGCGGGGGGGCCCGATACGCAGTATTTT. Encoded protein: CAWSGLAGGPDTQYF.

The chain links TRBV7-8 to TRBJ1-5; 11 bases map to TRBD1. V trimming: 2 bases; J trimming: 0 bases; junction bases outside the gene matches: 9. CDR3 length equals 19 residues. CDR1 SGHVS and CDR2 FQNEAQ come from the germline V gene. The CDR3 bases are TGTGCCAGCAGCTTAAGAAGGACAGGGGGCTCTTATAGCAATCAGCCCCAGCATTTT. Protein sequence: CASSLRRTGGSYSNQPQHF.

V is TRBV28 and J is TRBJ2-3; D gene ambiguous. Germline V gene lookup returns CDR1 MDHEN and CDR2 SYDVKM. This CDR3 is built from 12 residues. V gave up 4 bases and J gave up 7 bases, with 9 bases separating them. The CDR3 region is CASSWFTNTQYF. The CDR3 DNA follows: TGTGCCAGCAGTTGGTTCACTAATACGCAGTATTTT.

The sample holds one count of this clone. This chain links TRBV4-2 with TRBJ2-1, with D possibly TRBD2 on 5 matching bases. Trimming removed 4 bases from V and 4 bases from J, with 17 bases in between. The V gene's germline CDR1 is LGHNA and CDR2 YNFKEQ. The CDR3 covers 16 residues. CDR3 DNA: TGTGCCAGCAGCCTCGCGGTCCGGGATGGATACAATGAGCAGTTCTTC. This sequence encodes CASSLAVRDGYNEQFF.

The chain has TRBV27 and TRBJ1-1, with unresolved D. CDR1 is MNHEY and CDR2 is SMNVEV in the germline V gene (reference sequence). V was clipped by 4 bases and J by 6 bases, with 9 bases between them. The CDR3 is made up of 12 amino acids. This chain's CDR3 is CASSYGASEAFF. As DNA, the CDR3 is TGTGCCAGCAGTTATGGAGCCTCTGAAGCTTTCTTT.

The gene calls are TRBV28 and TRBJ1-4; D gene unclear. Trimming removed 3 bases at V and 7 bases at J, with 9 bases between. The CDR3 is made up of 13 amino acids. Germline loops: CDR1 MDHEN, CDR2 SYDVKM. CDR3 in amino acids: CASSLSGGEKLFF. The CDR3 coding sequence is TGTGCCAGCAGTTTGTCTGGAGGTGAAAAACTGTTTTTT.

The V and J genes are TRBV7-9 and TRBJ1-5; a possible D gene is TRBD1 (6 bases). V was shortened by 1 base and J by 4 bases, with 8 bases between the two germline ends. This CDR3 is 14 amino acids long. In germline, CDR1 is SEHNR, CDR2 FQNEAQ (reference sequence). The CDR3 sequence: CASSLGRGNQPQHF. The CDR3 nucleotides read TGTGCCAGCAGCTTAGGCAGGGGAAATCAGCCCCAGCATTTT. The entire variable domain, with the rest obtained from reference TRBV7-9 and TRBJ1-5, is as follows: DTGVSQNPRHKITKRGQNVTFRCDPISEHNRLYWYRQTLGQGPEFLTYFQNEAQLEKSRLLSDRFSAERPKGSFSTLEIQRTEQGDSAMYLCASSLGRGNQPQHFGDGTRLSIL.

The rearrangement uses TRBV2 and TRBJ2-2; no clear D. Germline CDR1 reads SNHLY; CDR2 reads FYNNEI. CDR3 length equals 14 residues. Trimming left V 2 bases short and J 1 base short, with 5 bases between. The CDR3: CASSESVNTGELFF. For the CDR3, the DNA is TGTGCCAGCAGTGAATCGGTGAACACCGGGGAGCTGTTTTTT.

The genes are TRBV6-1 and TRBJ1-2, with 7 bases aligning to TRBD1. V gave up 1 base and J gave up 4 bases; unmatched junction bases: 6. This CDR3 comprises 15 residues. Germline CDR1 is MNHNS and CDR2 is SASEGT. Here the CDR3 DNA reads TGTGCCAGCAGTGAAGAGGAGGGGGCAGGCTATGGCTACACCTTC. Translating gives CASSEEEGAGYGYTF.

The rearrangement joins TRBV9 to TRBJ2-7; 11 bases are shared with TRBD2. J lost 3 bases, V lost 3 bases, and 8 bases had no gene match. There are 16 residues in the CDR3. CDR1 SGDLS and CDR2 YYNGEE come from the germline V gene. CDR3 coding DNA: TGTGCCAGCAGCGCTGGGACTAGCGGACCCTACTACGAGCAGTACTTC. Translated, it gives CASSAGTSGPYYEQYF.

This rearrangement joins TRBV11-3 to TRBJ2-5; D gene uncertain. The last part of the DNA fits TRBJ2-7 better; the J call may be wrong. Germline V gene lookup returns CDR1 SGHNT and CDR2 YENEEA. The CDR3 is made up of 13 amino acids. The CDR3 nucleotides are TGTGCCAGCAGTCATGGCCCAGACTACGAGCAGTACTTC. This translates into CASSHGPDYEQYF.

V usage is TRBV6-1 and J usage is TRBJ1-1, with 7 bases fitting TRBD1. The length of the CDR3 is 17 residues. The ends lost 2 bases at V and 0 bases at J; junction bases unmatched: 9. CDR1 and CDR2 from the germline V gene are MNHNS and SASEGT. CDR3 nucleotides: TGTGCCAGCAGTGAATTCGGCCAGGGGGTTATGAACACTGAAGCTTTCTTT. This gives the protein CASSEFGQGVMNTEAFF.

The chain links TRBV28 to TRBJ1-4, with 9 nucleotides matching TRBD1. Germline values: CDR1 MDHEN, CDR2 SYDVKM. V was clipped by 5 bases and J by 7 bases; unmatched bases: 8. The CDR3 is 15 amino acids. This chain's CDR3 is CASSVPGQGVEKLFF. CDR3 nucleotides: TGTGCCAGCAGTGTCCCGGGACAGGGTGTTGAAAAACTGTTTTTT.

The rearrangement joins TRBV6-6 to TRBJ1-2, with D possibly matching TRBD1 (6 bases). In germline, CDR1 is MNHNY, CDR2 SVGAGI (reference sequence). V lost 10 bases, J lost 5 bases, and 14 bases lay in between. The CDR3 totals 12 residues. CDR3 DNA sequence: TGTGCCAACTCGGGCAGGGGTTATGGCTACACCTTC. It encodes CANSGRGYGYTF.

This chain uses TRBV5-6 with TRBJ1-5, with TRBD1 matching 7 bases. Germline V lookup: CDR1 SGHDT, CDR2 YYEEEE. The CDR3 totals 15 residues. Trimming cost V 5 bases and J 3 bases; bases outside gene matches: 8. Here the CDR3 reads CASSWGTADNQPQHF. The CDR3 DNA follows: TGTGCCAGCAGTTGGGGGACAGCAGACAATCAGCCCCAGCATTTT.

The sample holds a few counts of this clone. The chain combines TRBV5-1 with TRBJ2-1; no clear D. Trimming left V 0 bases short and J 7 bases short, with 11 bases between. This CDR3 is built from 14 residues. Germline-derived CDR1 and CDR2 are SGHRS and YFSETQ. In nucleotides, the CDR3 is TGCGCCAGCAGCTTGGATCGGAGTGAAAATGAGCAGTTCTTC. Its translation is CASSLDRSENEQFF.

The chain combines TRBV7-6 with TRBJ1-1; 9 bases map to TRBD1. Germline loops: CDR1 SGHVS, CDR2 FNYEAQ. V dropped 4 bases and J dropped 3; count of bases not matched to a gene: 3. The CDR3 length is 14 residues. CDR3 sequence: CASSSQGAYTEAFF. The CDR3 DNA is TGTGCCAGCAGCTCACAGGGGGCCTACACTGAAGCTTTCTTT.

The rearrangement joins TRBV28 to TRBJ2-7, with 7 bases matching TRBD1. The trim removed 6 bases at V and 1 base at J, leaving 9 bases unmatched. CDR1 is MDHEN, CDR2 SYDVKM, per germline. This CDR3 spans 15 amino acids. The CDR3 DNA is TGTGCCAGCAGCCGAAGCCCGGACAGGTCCTACGAGCAGTACTTC. It codes for CASSRSPDRSYEQYF.

This chain joins TRBV7-9 and TRBJ2-5; the D is unclear. This CDR3 region has 15 residues. Trimming removed 1 base at V and 3 bases at J, with 12 bases between. Germline V gene sequence: CDR1 SEHNR, CDR2 FQNEAQ (reference sequence). The CDR3 loop reads CASSLVRLAEETQYF. The CDR3 DNA follows: TGTGCCAGCAGCTTAGTGAGGTTAGCTGAAGAGACCCAGTACTTC.

This chain uses TRBV25-1 with TRBJ1-4; 7 positions agree with TRBD1. J was trimmed by 4 bases and V by 3 bases; bases with no gene match: 5. CDR1 is MGHDK, CDR2 SYGVNS, per germline. The CDR3 is 15 residues long. This CDR3 is CASSDRQGGNEKLFF. The DNA for the CDR3 is TGTGCCAGCAGTGACAGACAGGGCGGTAATGAAAAACTGTTTTTT. The full variable domain, with the rest looked up from reference TRBV25-1 and TRBJ1-4, is EADIYQTPRYLVIGTGKKITLECSQTMGHDKMYWYQQDPGMELHLIHYSYGVNSTEKGDLSSESTVSRIRTEHFPLTLESARPSHTSQYLCASSDRQGGNEKLFFGSGTQLSVL.

This sequence joins TRBV4-1 and TRBJ2-1; D is undetermined. Looked up from germline, CDR1 is MGHRA and CDR2 is YSYEKL. The CDR3 is 13 amino acids. V was clipped by 1 base and J by 10 bases, with 11 bases between them. The CDR3 sequence is CASSQGLGEEQFF. The CDR3 bases are TGCGCCAGCAGCCAAGGACTGGGTGAGGAGCAGTTCTTC.

J is TRBJ2-3 and V is TRBV30; TRBD1 matches at 9 bases. Germline V gene lookup returns CDR1 GTSNPN and CDR2 SVGIG (reference sequence). V dropped 6 bases and J dropped 6; count of bases not matched to a gene: 7. The CDR3 has 13 amino acids. The CDR3 region is CACADRGTDTQYF. The CDR3 bases are TGTGCCTGCGCGGACAGGGGAACGGATACGCAGTATTTT.